A single sample gave rise to the 23 T cell receptor delta chains below, sequenced in a study of DNA immune sequencing with unique molecular identifiers. All 8 TRDV and 4 TRDJ genes were targeted in 32-plex amplification of genomic DNA. A 12-nucleotide UMI was added during approximately 3 barcoding PCR cycles before adapter PCR. TCRdb fed the multiplex PCR reads into CATT to redo clone calling. The repertoire has roughly 1,400 delta-chain clones, around 12% of them found once; the top ten carry 50% to 70%. The specimen was gamma-delta T cells enriched from blood buffy coat, or unenriched PBMCs (not recorded which). Every receptor here comes from a human donor in good health.

This clone was counted a few times. A far larger clone is only one base removed, so a read error is likely. This sample includes further DNA sequences coding for the same CDR3. V usage is TRDV2 and J usage is TRDJ1; TRDD3 matches at 9 bases. CDR1 and CDR2 (germline): GEAIGNYY, EKD. V shed 0 bases, J shed 0 bases, and the junction held 13 bases outside the gene matches. The CDR3 is 19 residues long. CDR3 DNA sequence: TGTGCCTGTGACACCTTATCTTTACTGGGGGAAGAGTACACCGATAAACTCATCTTT. Its translation: CACDTLSLLGEEYTDKLIF.

This clone was counted only a few times. A far larger clone is one nucleotide away, so this likely arose from a read error. At the DNA level, this CDR3 is encoded by other sequences in the same sample as well. This chain uses TRDV2 with TRDJ1; 9 bases fit TRDD3. V was clipped by 2 bases and J by 3 bases; unmatched bases: 9. This CDR3 contains 16 residues. CDR1 and CDR2 from the germline V gene are GEAIGNYY and EKD. The CDR3 here is CACDKLGDTQADKLIF. The DNA for the CDR3 is TGTGCCTGTGACAAGCTTGGGGATACGCAGGCCGATAAACTCATCTTT.

This clone was counted a few times. In DNA, the CDR3 is TGTGCTCTTGGGGAACTGGGGATTGCTTCCTCCAAGTACTGGGGTTTCGGGTACACCGATAAACTCATCTTT. As protein: CALGELGIASSKYWGFGYTDKLIF. This chain connects TRDV1 to TRDJ1, with D tentatively TRDD3 (7 bases). TCRdb does not report a J gene; here it was assigned by matching the DNA to germline references. The CDR3 is made up of 24 amino acids. Per the germline V gene, CDR1 is TSWWSYY and CDR2 is QGS. The ends were cut back, 0 bases at V and 0 bases at J, with 35 bases in the middle.

This clone was counted between two and nine times. The protein TCRdb gives is from a much larger clone and does not agree with this DNA's translation at residue 4, likely a read error; the protein shown here comes from the DNA. The gene calls are TRDV2 and TRDJ1; 7 bases fit TRDD3. This CDR3 contains 15 residues. The ends lost 6 bases at V and 0 bases at J; junction bases unmatched: 9. From germline, CDR1 is GEAIGNYY and CDR2 EKD. The CDR3 spells CACYLLGTDTDKLIF. The CDR3 coding sequence is TGTGCCTGTTACCTACTGGGGACAGACACCGATAAACTCATCTTT.

This clone was counted between two and nine times. The rearrangement uses TRDV2 and TRDJ1; TRDD3 aligns across 11 bases. The trim removed 3 bases at V and 1 base at J, leaving 18 bases unmatched. The CDR3 loop spans 20 amino acids. Germline V lookup: CDR1 GEAIGNYY, CDR2 EKD. For the CDR3, the DNA is TGTGCCTGTGACGCCGCTCGGTTGGGGGATACGTACGATGGCACCGATAAACTCATCTTT. This gives the protein CACDAARLGDTYDGTDKLIF.

This clone qualifies as medium-sized. Here the CDR3 reads CAASVFLPLVGDRGTDKLIF. In DNA form, the CDR3 reads TGTGCAGCAAGCGTCTTCCTACCTCTAGTAGGGGATAGGGGCACCGATAAACTCATCTTT. The chain has TRAV29/DV5 and TRDJ1, with a possible D match to TRDD2 (8 bases). TCRdb lists no J gene, so it was determined here by aligning the DNA to germline. This CDR3 region has 20 residues. V was cut by 0 bases and J by 1 base, with 28 bases left in between. In germline, CDR1 is NSMFDY, CDR2 ISSIKDK.

Relative to its sample, this clone is medium-sized. The rearrangement joins TRDV1 to TRDJ1; 10 bases match TRDD3. Here the J gene was assigned by germline matching of the DNA, as TCRdb has none. CDR1 is TSWWSYY and CDR2 is QGS in the germline V gene. There are 24 residues in the CDR3. Trimming at V came to 0 bases and at J to 0 bases, leaving 25 bases not matched to a gene. The CDR3 protein is CALGELSSSSPYWGIPRYTDKLIF. The CDR3 region has the DNA TGTGCTCTTGGGGAACTTTCTTCTTCCAGCCCGTACTGGGGGATCCCCCGGTACACCGATAAACTCATCTTT.

By sample share, this clone is hyperexpanded (1% or more). At the DNA level, this CDR3 is encoded by other sequences in the same sample as well. This rearrangement joins TRDV2 to TRDJ1; 11 positions match TRDD3. The CDR3 totals 17 residues. CDR1 is GEAIGNYY and CDR2 is EKD in the germline V gene. J gave up 2 bases and V 0 bases, and 7 bases lay outside the gene matches. The CDR3 nucleotides read TGTGCCTGTGACACCGTTGGGGGATACGCTGGGACCGATAAACTCATCTTT. Its protein product is CACDTVGGYAGTDKLIF.

V usage is TRDV2 and J usage is TRDJ1; no definite D call. The germline V and J ends were trimmed by 0 bases and 2 bases, with 18 bases remaining between them. The germline V gene encodes CDR1 GEAIGNYY and CDR2 EKD. This CDR3 is built from 17 residues. CDR3 bases: TGTGCCTGTGACACCTTGAGGGACCCAGCCGGAACCGATAAACTCATCTTT. Protein: CACDTLRDPAGTDKLIF.

J is TRDJ1 and V is TRDV1; 7 bases agree with TRDD3. The J gene was missing in TCRdb and was found by matching the end of the DNA to germline. Germline V gene sequence: CDR1 TSWWSYY, CDR2 QGS. The CDR3 sequence is 17 residues long. Losses at the gene ends were 3 bases for V and 0 bases for J; bases not matched to a gene: 10. In nucleotides, the CDR3 is TGTGCTCTTGGGGACCCGGGGTGGGGGAGTTACACCGATAAACTCATCTTT. Amino acids: CALGDPGWGSYTDKLIF.

This clone appeared many times. The CDR3 DNA follows: TGTGCCTGTGACACTAGGGGATGTACCGATAAACTCATCTTT. Translation: CACDTRGCTDKLIF. V gene TRDV2 combines with J gene TRDJ1, with a possible D match to TRDD3 (6 bases). V was cut by 1 base and J by 2 bases, with 10 bases left in between. The CDR3 extends over 14 amino acids. Germline V lookup: CDR1 GEAIGNYY, CDR2 EKD.

This clone was seen more than once but under ten times. A far more abundant clone sits one base away, making this likely a read error. The chain joins TRDV2 to TRDJ1; TRDD3 agrees at 9 bases. The CDR3 loop spans 18 amino acids. Germline V lookup: CDR1 GEAIGNYY, CDR2 EKD. CDR3 nucleotides: TGTGCCTGTAACACCGTACTTTCTGGGGGATCTTACACCGATAAACTCATCTTT. Translated: CACNTVLSGGSYTDKLIF.

This clone was seen a few times. TCRdb pairs this DNA with a much larger clone's protein that differs at residue 6, likely a read error; the protein shown was translated from the DNA. This rearrangement joins TRDV2 to TRDJ1, with D hard to call. V gave up 2 bases and J gave up 0 bases, with 9 bases separating them. CDR1 is GEAIGNYY and CDR2 is EKD in the germline V gene. The CDR3 consists of 14 residues. The CDR3 region is CACDSQVYTDKLIF. The CDR3 bases are TGTGCCTGTGACAGTCAAGTGTACACCGATAAACTCATCTTT.

The genes are TRDV2 and TRDJ1, with a tentative D call TRDD3 (6 bases). The CDR3 runs 17 residues. Trimming removed 3 bases from V and 4 bases from J, with 23 bases in between. The germline gives CDR1 GEAIGNYY, CDR2 EKD. CDR3 in amino acids: CACDPVLGRMFNDKLIF. CDR3 in DNA: TGTGCCTGTGACCCCGTCCTGGGGAGAATGTTCAACGATAAACTCATCTTT.

For this clone: A far more abundant clone sits one base away, making this likely a read error. Other DNA sequences in the sample encode the same CDR3. The rearrangement uses TRDV2 and TRDJ3, with D uncertain. The CDR3 contains 17 residues. Germline V gene data show CDR1 as GEAIGNYY and CDR2 as EKD. Trimming took 1 base from V and 2 from J, leaving 11 bases between them. CDR3 sequence reads: CACDTLHATWDTRQMFF. CDR3 DNA sequence: TGTGCCTGTGACACGCTGCATGCTACCTGGGACACCCGACAGATGTTTTTC.

This clone showed up just a few times. CDR3 sequence: CALGETLGDWDTITPRQLYTDKLIF. DNA of the CDR3: TGTGCTCTTGGGGAAACCCTCGGGGACTGGGATACCATAACGCCTCGGCAACTTTACACCGATAAACTCATCTTT. The chain recombines TRDV1 with TRDJ1; 7 nucleotides agree with TRDD3. The J gene is absent in TCRdb and was assigned here via DNA matching to germline. The CDR3 loop spans 25 amino acids. In germline, CDR1 is TSWWSYY, CDR2 QGS. V dropped 2 bases and J dropped 0; count of bases not matched to a gene: 33.

No V gene was called, though TRDJ2 was called as the J gene; the table's D gene call, TRDD3, was not cross checked with the DNA. The CDR3 is 18 residues long. Written as DNA, the CDR3 is TGTGCTCTTGGGGAAGCTCCTGTACTGGGGGATAAGACAGCACAACTCTTCTTT. It specifies CALGEAPVLGDKTAQLFF.

In its sample, this clone was seen many times. The likely explanation is a read error, given a far larger clone one base away. Other nucleotide sequences from this sample produce the same CDR3. The chain couples TRDV2 to TRDJ1; 10 bases agree with TRDD3. Per the germline V gene, CDR1 is GEAIGNYY and CDR2 is EKD. The CDR3 length is 15 residues. The J segment lost 4 bases and the V segment lost 5 bases, leaving 9 bases of the junction unmatched. The CDR3 DNA reads as TGTGCCTGTGCCCAGCTGGGGGATAGGGACGATAAACTCATCTTT. Translating gives CACAQLGDRDDKLIF.

By share, this clone counts as medium-sized. V gene TRDV2 combines with J gene TRDJ1, with 12 bases aligning to TRDD3. The CDR3 length is 17 residues. V lost 3 bases to trimming and J lost 3 bases; unmatched junction nucleotides: 10. In germline, CDR1 is GEAIGNYY, CDR2 EKD. CDR3 protein: CACDYVLGDTSSDKLIF. In DNA, the CDR3 is TGTGCCTGTGACTACGTACTGGGGGATACTAGTTCCGATAAACTCATCTTT.

In this sample, this clone is large. Different DNA sequences within this sample yield the same CDR3. The chain joins TRDV2 to TRDJ1; 7 nucleotides align to TRDD3. The V gene's germline CDR1 is GEAIGNYY and CDR2 EKD. V trimming: 3 bases; J trimming: 0 bases; junction bases outside the gene matches: 12. The CDR3 has 17 amino acids. CDR3 sequence reads: CACDSLLGAPNTDKLIF. CDR3 in DNA: TGTGCCTGTGACTCCCTCCTGGGGGCTCCCAACACCGATAAACTCATCTTT.

Sample share makes this clone large. Other DNA sequences in the same sample also yield this CDR3. The chain recombines TRDV2 with TRDJ1; 8 bases are a match to TRDD3. CDR3 length: 15 amino acids. The junction had 6 bases not matched to a gene; V was cut back by 2 bases and J by 2 bases. Germline V gene data show CDR1 as GEAIGNYY and CDR2 as EKD. The CDR3, as DNA: TGTGCCTGTGACATTCTGGGGGACCGAACCGATAAACTCATCTTT. Encoded protein: CACDILGDRTDKLIF.

This clone occurred a few times. A far bigger clonotype differs at one base, so this is likely a read error. The chain employs TRDV2 and TRDJ1; no clear D gene. Trimming removed 2 bases from V and 0 bases from J, with 9 bases in between. The germline V gene encodes CDR1 GEAIGNYY and CDR2 EKD. This CDR3 has 14 residues. For the CDR3, the DNA is TGTGCCTGTGACAAAGTGCGGGACACCGATAAACTCATCTTT. Protein: CACDKVRDTDKLIF.

There are a few counts of this clone. This sequence joins TRDV2 and TRDJ1, with 8 nucleotides matching TRDD3. The V gene end was trimmed by 0 bases and the J gene end by 0 bases; junction bases not matched to a gene: 14. The CDR3 is 19 amino acids. Germline assignment: CDR1 GEAIGNYY and CDR2 EKD. CDR3 residues: CACDTVGDYKRNYTDKLIF. The CDR3 DNA sequence: TGTGCCTGTGACACCGTGGGGGATTATAAAAGGAACTACACCGATAAACTCATCTTT.